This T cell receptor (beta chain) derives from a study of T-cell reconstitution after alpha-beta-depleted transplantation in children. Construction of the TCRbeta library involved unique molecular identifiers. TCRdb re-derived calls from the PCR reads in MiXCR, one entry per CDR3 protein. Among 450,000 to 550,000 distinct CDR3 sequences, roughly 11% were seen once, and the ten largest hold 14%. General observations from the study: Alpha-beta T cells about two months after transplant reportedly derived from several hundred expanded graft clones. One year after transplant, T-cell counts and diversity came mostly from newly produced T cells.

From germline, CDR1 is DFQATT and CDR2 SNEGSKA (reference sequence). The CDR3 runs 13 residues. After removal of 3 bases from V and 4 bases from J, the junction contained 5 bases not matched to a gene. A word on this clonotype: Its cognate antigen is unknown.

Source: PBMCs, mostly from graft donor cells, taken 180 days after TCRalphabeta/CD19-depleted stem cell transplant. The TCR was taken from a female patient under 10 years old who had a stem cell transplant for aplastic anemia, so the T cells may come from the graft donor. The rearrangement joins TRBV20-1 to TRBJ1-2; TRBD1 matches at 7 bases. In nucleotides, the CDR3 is TGCAGTGCTAGGATGGACAGGACCTATGGCTACACCTTC. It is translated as CSARMDRTYGYTF.